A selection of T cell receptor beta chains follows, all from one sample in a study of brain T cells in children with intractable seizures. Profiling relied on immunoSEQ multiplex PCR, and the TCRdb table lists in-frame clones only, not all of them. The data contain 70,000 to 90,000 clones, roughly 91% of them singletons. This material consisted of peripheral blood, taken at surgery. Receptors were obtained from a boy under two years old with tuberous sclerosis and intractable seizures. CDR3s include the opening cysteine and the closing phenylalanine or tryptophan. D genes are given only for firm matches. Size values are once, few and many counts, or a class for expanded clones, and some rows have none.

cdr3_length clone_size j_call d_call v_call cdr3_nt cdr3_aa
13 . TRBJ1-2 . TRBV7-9 TGTGCCAGCAGCCCGGCGGCAGGAAGCGGCTACACCTTC CASSPAAGSGYTF
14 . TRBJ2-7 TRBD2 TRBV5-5 TGTGCCAGCACCCAACGGGGGGGCTCCTACGAGCAGTACTTC CASTQRGGSYEQYF
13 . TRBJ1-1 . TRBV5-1 TGCGCCAGCAGCGACCCCCGGGGCACTGAAGCTTTCTTT CASSDPRGTEAFF
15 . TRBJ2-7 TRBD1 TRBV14 TGTGCCAGCAGCCCGTGGGACAGGGTAAAAAACGAGCAGTACTTC CASSPWDRVKNEQYF
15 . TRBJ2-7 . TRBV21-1 TGTGCCAGCAGCCCAGGGGACAGATGGACCTACGAGCAGTACTTC CASSPGDRWTYEQYF
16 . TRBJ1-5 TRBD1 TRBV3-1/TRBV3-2 TGTGCCAGCAGCCAAGATACGGCAGGGGGCGGTCAGCCCCAGCATTTT CASSQDTAGGGQPQHF
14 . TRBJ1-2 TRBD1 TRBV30 TGTGCCTGGGGAGACAGGGAACTAGTCTATGGCTACACCTTC CAWGDRELVYGYTF
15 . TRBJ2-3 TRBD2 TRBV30 TGTGCCTGGAACCTAGCGGGGGGGCCCGCAGATACGCAGTATTTT CAWNLAGGPADTQYF
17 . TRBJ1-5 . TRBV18 TGTGCCAGCTCACCGCCCGGGGGGGCGTTAGGCAATCAGCCCCAGCATTTT CASSPPGGALGNQPQHF
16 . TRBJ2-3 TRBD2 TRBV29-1 TGCAGCGTTGAAGGACAACTAGCGGGAGGGCCAGATACGCAGTATTTT CSVEGQLAGGPDTQYF
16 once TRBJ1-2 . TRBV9 TGTGCCAGCAGCGTAGGGATTATACCACCCCCCTATGGCTACACCTTC CASSVGIIPPPYGYTF
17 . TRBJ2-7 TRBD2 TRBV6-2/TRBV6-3 TGTGCCAGCAGTTATGGGGGGACTAGCGGGCACTCCTACGAGCAGTACTTC CASSYGGTSGHSYEQYF
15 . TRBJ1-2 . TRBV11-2 TGTGCCAGCAGCTGGATCCGACAGGACAACTATGGCTACACCTTC CASSWIRQDNYGYTF
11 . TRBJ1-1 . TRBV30 TGTGCCTGGGGTGGAGACACTGAAGCTTTCTTT CAWGGDTEAFF
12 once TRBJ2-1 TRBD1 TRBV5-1 TGCGCCAGCAGCTGGGACAGGGATGAGCAGTTCTTC CASSWDRDEQFF
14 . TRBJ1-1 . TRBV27 TGTGCCAGCAGTTTGGCAGCCTCCAGAACTGAAGCTTTCTTT CASSLAASRTEAFF
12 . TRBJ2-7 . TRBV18 TGTGCCAGCTCAGCAGCTTCCTACGAGCAGTACTTC CASSAASYEQYF
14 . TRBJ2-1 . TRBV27 TGTGCCAGCAGTTTTGGGGGGCTCGGGAATGAGCAGTTCTTC CASSFGGLGNEQFF
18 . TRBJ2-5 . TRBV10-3 TGTGCCATCAGTGAGGCCGCCCCCAGGGTAGGTTTCCAAGAGACCCAGTACTTC CAISEAAPRVGFQETQYF
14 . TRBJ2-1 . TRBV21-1 TGTGCCAGCAGCAAAGATTTTCAGGGATTAGGGCAGTTCTTC CASSKDFQGLGQFF
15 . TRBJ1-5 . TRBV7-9 TGTGCCAGCAGCTTAGATTGGGGGAGGAATCAGCCCCAGCATTTT CASSLDWGRNQPQHF
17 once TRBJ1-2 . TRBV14 TGTGCCAGCAGCCCACCCCGATCGGGGCCCGCTAACTATGGCTACACCTTC CASSPPRSGPANYGYTF
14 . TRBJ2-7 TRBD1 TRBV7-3 TGTGCCAGCAGCTTAAAGGCAGGGGGCTACGAGCAGTACTTC CASSLKAGGYEQYF
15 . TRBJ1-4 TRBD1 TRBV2 TGTGCCAGCACCAGAACGGGACAGGGGACTGAAAAACTGTTTTTT CASTRTGQGTEKLFF
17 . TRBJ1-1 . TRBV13 TGTGCCAGCAGCTTAGTGTCAGTTCTAGAAATGAACACTGAAGCTTTCTTT CASSLVSVLEMNTEAFF
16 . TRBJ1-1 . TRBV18 TGTGCCAGCTCACCGAAAACTAAGACAGAGAACACTGAAGCTTTCTTT CASSPKTKTENTEAFF
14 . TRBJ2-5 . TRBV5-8 TGTGCCAGCATCAGGGGTAAAGAGCCAGAGACCCAGTACTTC CASIRGKEPETQYF
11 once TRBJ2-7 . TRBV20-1 TGCAGTGTTCGACTAGCCTACGAGCAGTACTTC CSVRLAYEQYF
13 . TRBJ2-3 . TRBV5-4 TGTGCCAGCAGCTTAGAAGCCACAGATACGCAGTATTTT CASSLEATDTQYF
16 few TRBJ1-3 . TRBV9 TGTGCCAGCAGCCTCGGGGACGTAAGGACTGGAAACACCATATATTTT CASSLGDVRTGNTIYF
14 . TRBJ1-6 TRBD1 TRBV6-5 TGTGCCAGCAGCCGACAGGGGAGTAATTCACCCCTCCACTTT CASSRQGSNSPLHF
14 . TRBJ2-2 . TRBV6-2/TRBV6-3 TGTGCCAGCAGTTACATCCGGGACACCGGGGAGCTGTTTTTT CASSYIRDTGELFF
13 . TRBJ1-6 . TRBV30 TGTGCCTGGGAGGGTCTCTATAATTCACCCCTCCACTTT CAWEGLYNSPLHF
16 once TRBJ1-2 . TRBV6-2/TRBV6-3 TGTGCCAGCAGTTACCGGTGGAGGCCAGCTAACTATGGCTACACCTTC CASSYRWRPANYGYTF
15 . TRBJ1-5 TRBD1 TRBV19 TGTGCCAGTAGTAGGGACAGGGATAGCAATCAGCCCCAGCATTTT CASSRDRDSNQPQHF
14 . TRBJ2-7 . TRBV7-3 TGTGCCAGCAGCTCATCGGGTCAATCCTACGAGCAGTACTTC CASSSSGQSYEQYF
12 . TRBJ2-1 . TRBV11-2 TGTGCCAGCAGCTCGGACCTCCAGGAGCAGTTCTTC CASSSDLQEQFF
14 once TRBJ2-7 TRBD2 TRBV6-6 TGTGCCAGCAATCCAGGACTAGCGGGGCAGGAGCAGTACTTC CASNPGLAGQEQYF
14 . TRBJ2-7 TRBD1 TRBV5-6 TGTGCCAGCAGCGGACAGGGACTTCCCTACGAGCAGTACTTC CASSGQGLPYEQYF
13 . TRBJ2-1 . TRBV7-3 TGTGCCAGCAGCTCTCGGACGAGGAATGAGCAGTTCTTC CASSSRTRNEQFF
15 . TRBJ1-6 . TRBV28 TGTGCCAGCAGTTTATGGTGGGCACAGAATTCACCCCTCCACTTT CASSLWWAQNSPLHF
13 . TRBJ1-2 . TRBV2 TGTGCCAGCAGTGAATCCCGAGGGATCGGCTACACCTTC CASSESRGIGYTF
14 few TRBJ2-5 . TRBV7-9 TGTGCCAGCAGGCCGGTGGACCTTCAAGAGACCCAGTACTTC CASRPVDLQETQYF
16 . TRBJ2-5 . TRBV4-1 TGCGCCAGCACCGCGTTACCCAACAGGGTAGGAGAGACCCAGTACTTC CASTALPNRVGETQYF
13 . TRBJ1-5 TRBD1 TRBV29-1 TGCAGCGTTGGCGACAGGGGCAATCAGCCCCAGCATTTT CSVGDRGNQPQHF
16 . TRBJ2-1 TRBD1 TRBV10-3 TGTGCCATCAGTGAGTCGACAGGGGGGTCCTACAATGAGCAGTTCTTC CAISESTGGSYNEQFF
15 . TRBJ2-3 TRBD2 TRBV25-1 TGTGCCAGCGTTAGCGGGAGAGGGGGCACAGATACGCAGTATTTT CASVSGRGGTDTQYF
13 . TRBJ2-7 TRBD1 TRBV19 TGTGCCAGCCGGGACAGGGCCTCCTACGAGCAGTACTTC CASRDRASYEQYF
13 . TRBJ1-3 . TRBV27 TGTGCCAGCAGAGACAGCTCTGGAAACACCATATATTTT CASRDSSGNTIYF
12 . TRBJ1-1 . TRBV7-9 TGTGCCAGCAGGGGAGATTGGACTGAAGCTTTCTTT CASRGDWTEAFF
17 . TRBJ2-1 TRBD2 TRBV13 TGTGCCAGCAGCGACGGTGGAACGGGAGGGGGGTACAATGAGCAGTTCTTC CASSDGGTGGGYNEQFF